This T cell receptor (beta chain) is from a study of metastatic and nonmetastatic thyroid tumors. Thyroid surgery had not been preceded by any treatment in any patient. In this sample, this clone is medium-sized. V was clipped by 0 bases and J by 7 bases, with 7 bases between them. Germline V gene sequence: CDR1 SGHDN, CDR2 FVKESK. CDR3 size: 13 residues. TCRdb redid the clone calls on the PCR reads using MiXCR. The sample lists 9,000 to 13,000 clones, 32% occurring once. The clonotype comes from a female donor with papillary thyroid cancer or a benign thyroid nodule (not recorded which). Some clones in this sample may be carry-over from other donors' samples. The gene calls are TRBV14 and TRBJ1-5; D not resolved. Sequencing input: tumor tissue. This CDR3 reads CASSQEFGQPQHF. CDR3 DNA sequence: TGTGCCAGCAGCCAAGAATTCGGACAGCCCCAGCATTTT.